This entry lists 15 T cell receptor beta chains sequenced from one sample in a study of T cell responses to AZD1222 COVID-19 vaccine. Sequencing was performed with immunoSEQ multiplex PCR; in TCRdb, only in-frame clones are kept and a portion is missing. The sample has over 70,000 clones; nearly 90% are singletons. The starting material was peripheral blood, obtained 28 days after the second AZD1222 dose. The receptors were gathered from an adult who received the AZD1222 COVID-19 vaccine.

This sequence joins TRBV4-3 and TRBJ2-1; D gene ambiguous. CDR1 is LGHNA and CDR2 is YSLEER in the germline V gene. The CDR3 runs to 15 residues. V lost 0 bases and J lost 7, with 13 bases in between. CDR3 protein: CASSQDNSLRNEQFF. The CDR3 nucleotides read TGCGCCAGCAGCCAAGATAATTCCCTGCGGAATGAGCAGTTCTTC.

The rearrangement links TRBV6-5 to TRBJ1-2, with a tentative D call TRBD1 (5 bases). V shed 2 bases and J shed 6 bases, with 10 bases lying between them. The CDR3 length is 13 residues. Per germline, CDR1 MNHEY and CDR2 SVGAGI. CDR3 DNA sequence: TGTGCCAGCAGTTACGGACACCCCCATGGCTACACCTTC. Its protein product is CASSYGHPHGYTF.

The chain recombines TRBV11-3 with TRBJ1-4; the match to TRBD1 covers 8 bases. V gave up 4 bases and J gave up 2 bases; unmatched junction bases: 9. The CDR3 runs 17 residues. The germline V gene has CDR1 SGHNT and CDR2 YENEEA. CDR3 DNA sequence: TGTGCCAGCAGCTGGGGGCAGGGGGCGACGACTAATGAAAAACTGTTTTTT. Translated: CASSWGQGATTNEKLFF.

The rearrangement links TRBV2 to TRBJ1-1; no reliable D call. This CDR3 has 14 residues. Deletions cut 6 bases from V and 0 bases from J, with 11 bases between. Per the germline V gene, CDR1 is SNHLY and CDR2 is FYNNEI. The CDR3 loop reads CASRIARLNTEAFF. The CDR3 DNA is TGTGCCAGCAGGATCGCCCGGTTGAACACTGAAGCTTTCTTT. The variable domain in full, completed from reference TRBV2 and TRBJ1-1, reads EPEVTQTPSHQVTQMGQEVILRCVPISNHLYFYWYRQILGQKVEFLVSFYNNEISEKSEIFDDQFSVERPDGSNFTLKIRSTKLEDSAMYFCASRIARLNTEAFFGQGTRLTVV.

The CDR3 reads CASSFSGTGEKETQYF. DNA for the CDR3: TGTGCCAGTAGTTTCTCCGGGACAGGGGAAAAAGAGACCCAGTACTTC. The chain carries TRBV19 and TRBJ2-5, with 10 bases that match TRBD1. From germline, CDR1 is LNHDA and CDR2 SQIVND (reference sequence). J gave up 3 bases and V 5 bases, and 9 bases lay outside the gene matches. This CDR3 spans 16 amino acids.

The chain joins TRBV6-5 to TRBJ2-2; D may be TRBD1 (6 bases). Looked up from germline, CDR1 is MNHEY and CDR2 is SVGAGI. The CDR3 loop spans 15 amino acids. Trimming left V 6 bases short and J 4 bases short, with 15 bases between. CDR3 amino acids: CASRPQTGGTGELFF. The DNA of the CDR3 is TGTGCCAGCAGACCTCAGACAGGCGGCACCGGGGAGCTGTTTTTT.

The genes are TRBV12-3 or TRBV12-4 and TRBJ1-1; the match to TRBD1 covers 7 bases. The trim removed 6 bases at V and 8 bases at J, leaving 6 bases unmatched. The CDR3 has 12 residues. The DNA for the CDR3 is TGTGCCAGCAGCCCTGGACAGGCGGAAGCTTTCTTT. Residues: CASSPGQAEAFF.

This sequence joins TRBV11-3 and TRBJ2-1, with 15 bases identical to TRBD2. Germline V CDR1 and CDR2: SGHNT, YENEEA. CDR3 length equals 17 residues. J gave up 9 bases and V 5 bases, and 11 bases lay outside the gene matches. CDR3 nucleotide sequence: TGTGCCAGCAGCCCCCAGGCAGGGGGACTAGCGGGAGGTGAGCAGTTCTTC. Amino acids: CASSPQAGGLAGGEQFF.

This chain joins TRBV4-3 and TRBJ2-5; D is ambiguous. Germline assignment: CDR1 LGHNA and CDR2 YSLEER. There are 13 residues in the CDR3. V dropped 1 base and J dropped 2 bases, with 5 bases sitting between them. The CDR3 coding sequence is TGCGCCAGCAGCCAAGGTCTTCAAGAGACCCAGTACTTC. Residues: CASSQGLQETQYF.

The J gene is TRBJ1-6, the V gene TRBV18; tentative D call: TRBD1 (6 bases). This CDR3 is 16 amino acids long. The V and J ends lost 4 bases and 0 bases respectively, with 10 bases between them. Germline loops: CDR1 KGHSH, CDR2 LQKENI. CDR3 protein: CASSLTGSSYNSPLHF. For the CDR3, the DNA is TGTGCCAGCTCACTTACAGGGAGCTCCTATAATTCACCCCTCCACTTT.

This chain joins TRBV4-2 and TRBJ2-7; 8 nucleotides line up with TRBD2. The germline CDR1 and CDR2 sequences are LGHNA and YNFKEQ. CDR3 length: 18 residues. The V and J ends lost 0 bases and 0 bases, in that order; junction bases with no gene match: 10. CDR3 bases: TGTGCCAGCAGCCAAGATAACGGCCAGCGGGAGTCCTCCTACGAGCAGTACGTC. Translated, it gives CASSQDNGQRESSYEQYV.

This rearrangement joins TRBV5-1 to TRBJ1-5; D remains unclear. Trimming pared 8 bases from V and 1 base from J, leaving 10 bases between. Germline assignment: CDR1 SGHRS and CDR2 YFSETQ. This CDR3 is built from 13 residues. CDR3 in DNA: TGCGCCAGTTCCCGTGGGAGCAATCAGCCCCAGCATTTT. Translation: CASSRGSNQPQHF.

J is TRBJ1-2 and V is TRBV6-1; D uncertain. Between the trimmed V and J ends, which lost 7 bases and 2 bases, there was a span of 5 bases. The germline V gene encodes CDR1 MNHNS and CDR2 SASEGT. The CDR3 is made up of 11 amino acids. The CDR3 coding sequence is TGTGCCAGCAACGGAAACTATGGCTACACCTTC. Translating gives CASNGNYGYTF.

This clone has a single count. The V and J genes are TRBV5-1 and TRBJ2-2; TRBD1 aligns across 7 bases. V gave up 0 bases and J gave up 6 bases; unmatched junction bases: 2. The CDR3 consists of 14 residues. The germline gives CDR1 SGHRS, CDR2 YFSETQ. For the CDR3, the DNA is TGCGCCAGCAGCTTGGTAGGGGGCGCCGGGGAGCTGTTTTTT. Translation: CASSLVGGAGELFF.

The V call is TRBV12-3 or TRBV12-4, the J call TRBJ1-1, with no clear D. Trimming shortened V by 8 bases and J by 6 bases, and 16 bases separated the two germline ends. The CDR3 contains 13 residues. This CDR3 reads CASVLGDVAEAFF. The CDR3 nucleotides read TGTGCCAGCGTACTCGGGGATGTTGCTGAAGCTTTCTTT.